This T cell receptor (beta chain) was sequenced during a study of blood T cell repertoires in COVID-19. Study in general: Material from acute and convalescent COVID-19 was sourced from the United States, Italy and Spain. The analysed material was cDNA or gDNA that came from T cells, B-cell-depleted T cells, or PBMCs.

CDR1 SGDLS and CDR2 YYNGEE come from the germline V gene. V was pared by 2 bases and J by 4 bases, with 10 bases between. The CDR3 runs 14 residues. Per the original methods: Amplification of reference gene primers was used by the study to estimate nucleated cell counts. Method: immunoSEQ multiplex PCR; TCRdb's copy keeps in-frame clones and lacks some. D and trimming come from the DNA, and the V and J calls and clone size come from that table. The data hold around 300,000 clones, with 90% observed a single time. It was during active infection that Seattle patients were enrolled and then longitudinally followed.

The sample was peripheral blood. The V gene is TRBV9, the J gene TRBJ2-1; possible D gene TRBD2, 5 bases. The source is a woman in her twenties or thirties with COVID-19, enrolled during active disease. Written as DNA, the CDR3 is TGTGCCAGCAGCGTCAGCGGTCTATACAATGAGCAGTTCTTC. Translating gives CASSVSGLYNEQFF.